This T cell receptor (beta chain) is drawn from a study of identical twins. Study outcomes and limitations: Twins shared beta out-of-frame sequences in excess, but this excess was weaker.

Trimming shortened V by 0 bases and J by 4 bases, and 8 bases separated the two germline ends. CDR1 is SGHRS and CDR2 is YFSETQ in the germline V gene. This CDR3 is 14 amino acids long. Regarding this clonotype: What it recognizes is unknown.

cDNA carried unique molecular identifiers, and a universal primer site was added by template switching. TCRdb recomputed calls from the 5' RACE reads with MiXCR, one row per CDR3 protein. The sample has hundreds of thousands of distinct CDR3 sequences, more than 20% seen once. The same data also went into a second study, on yellow fever vaccine responses in identical twins. This second study says: Twins' vaccine T cell responses reportedly seemed partly convergent and partly personalized.

The rearrangement uses TRBV5-1 and TRBJ2-1; D unresolved. Sample: CD4+ T cells sorted from blood. This TCR came from a woman between 18 and 29 years old in good health. Here the CDR3 DNA reads TGCGCCAGCAGCTTGGTAGTGGAGTACAATGAGCAGTTCTTC. Its protein product is CASSLVVEYNEQFF. The complete variable domain, with remaining parts taken from reference TRBV5-1 and TRBJ2-1, reads KAGVTQTPRYLIKTRGQQVTLSCSPISGHRSVSWYQQTPGQGLQFLFEYFSETQRNKGNFPGRFSGRQFSNSRSEMNVSTLELGDSALYLCASSLVVEYNEQFFGPGTRLTVL.